Listed below are T cell receptor beta chains from one sample, sequenced in a study of blood T cells in healthy people across ages. Each CDR3 protein gets one entry after TCRdb re-called the 5' RACE reads with MiXCR. The sample records about a million distinct CDR3 sequences, 35% to 40% being singletons. The sample consisted of blood. The receptors here all came from a man between 18 and 35 years old in good health. The CDR3 runs from the conserved cysteine through the conserved F or W. Fields, in order: V gene, J gene, D gene, clone size, CDR3 protein, CDR3 DNA. The D gene is left open where the match is weak. Rows give clone size only sometimes, using once, few, many, or a class for an expanded clone.

v_call: TRBV2
j_call: TRBJ1-5
d_call: NA
clone_size: NA
cdr3_aa: CASRGVGQPQHF
cdr3_nt: TGTGCCAGCAGAGGGGTAGGCCAGCCCCAGCATTTT

v_call: TRBV27
j_call: TRBJ1-2
d_call: TRBD1
clone_size: NA
cdr3_aa: CASSLRQGSDGYTF
cdr3_nt: TGTGCCAGCAGTTTACGACAGGGTAGCGATGGCTACACCTTC

v_call: TRBV9
j_call: TRBJ1-6
d_call: NA
clone_size: few
cdr3_aa: CASSVEGGNSPLHF
cdr3_nt: TGCGCCAGCAGTGTGGAGGGAGGTAATTCACCCCTCCACTTT

v_call: TRBV20-1
j_call: TRBJ2-1
d_call: TRBD2
clone_size: NA
cdr3_aa: CSARGGGDIYNEQFF
cdr3_nt: TGCAGTGCTAGAGGGGGGGGGGATATCTACAATGAGCAGTTCTTC

v_call: TRBV7-9
j_call: TRBJ2-1
d_call: TRBD2
clone_size: few
cdr3_aa: CASRRTSGSNNEQFF
cdr3_nt: TGTGCCAGCAGGCGAACTAGCGGGTCCAACAATGAGCAGTTCTTC

v_call: TRBV2
j_call: TRBJ2-7
d_call: NA
clone_size: few
cdr3_aa: CASSERGSPGAYEQYF
cdr3_nt: TGTGCCAGCAGTGAACGGGGAAGCCCAGGGGCCTACGAGCAGTACTTC

v_call: TRBV9
j_call: TRBJ2-1
d_call: NA
clone_size: NA
cdr3_aa: CASSANPDGDNEQFF
cdr3_nt: TGTGCCAGCAGCGCTAACCCCGACGGGGACAATGAGCAGTTCTTC

v_call: TRBV7-3
j_call: TRBJ2-2
d_call: NA
clone_size: NA
cdr3_aa: CASSPNTVGELFF
cdr3_nt: TGTGCCAGCAGCCCCAACACAGTCGGGGAGCTGTTTTTT

v_call: TRBV7-9
j_call: TRBJ1-1
d_call: TRBD1
clone_size: few
cdr3_aa: CASSGRQGYVNTEAFF
cdr3_nt: TGTGCCAGCAGCGGACGACAGGGGTACGTGAACACTGAAGCTTTCTTT

v_call: TRBV4-2
j_call: TRBJ1-5
d_call: NA
clone_size: few
cdr3_aa: CASSRTNNQPQHF
cdr3_nt: TGTGCCAGCAGCCGGACGAACAATCAGCCCCAGCATTTT

v_call: TRBV12-3/TRBV12-4
j_call: TRBJ1-2
d_call: NA
clone_size: many
cdr3_aa: CASSFSEYGYTF
cdr3_nt: TGTGCCAGCAGTTTCTCGGAATATGGCTACACCTTC

v_call: TRBV27
j_call: TRBJ2-3
d_call: TRBD2
clone_size: NA
cdr3_aa: CASSLKRGPITDTQYF
cdr3_nt: TGTGCCAGCAGTCTAAAGCGGGGGCCCATAACAGATACGCAGTATTTT

v_call: TRBV20-1
j_call: TRBJ2-1
d_call: TRBD1
clone_size: few
cdr3_aa: CSARDRHSYNEQFF
cdr3_nt: TGCAGTGCCCGGGACAGACACTCCTACAATGAGCAGTTCTTC

v_call: TRBV27
j_call: TRBJ2-1
d_call: NA
clone_size: many
cdr3_aa: CASRVEDEQFF
cdr3_nt: TGTGCCAGCAGGGTAGAGGATGAGCAGTTCTTC

v_call: TRBV9
j_call: TRBJ2-3
d_call: NA
clone_size: NA
cdr3_aa: CASSTPVDTQYF
cdr3_nt: TGTGCCAGCAGTACCCCGGTCGATACGCAGTATTTT

v_call: TRBV4-3
j_call: TRBJ1-2
d_call: NA
clone_size: NA
cdr3_aa: CASSQDSSQFYGYTF
cdr3_nt: TGCGCCAGCAGCCAAGACAGCAGCCAGTTCTATGGCTACACCTTC

v_call: TRBV7-2
j_call: TRBJ1-5
d_call: NA
clone_size: few
cdr3_aa: CASSMDSNQPQHF
cdr3_nt: TGTGCCAGCAGCATGGATAGCAATCAGCCCCAGCATTTT

v_call: TRBV4-2
j_call: TRBJ2-1
d_call: NA
clone_size: few
cdr3_aa: CASSPATGGQFF
cdr3_nt: TGTGCCAGCAGCCCGGCCACGGGTGGGCAGTTCTTC

v_call: TRBV14
j_call: TRBJ1-1
d_call: NA
clone_size: NA
cdr3_aa: CASSPGTFAFF
cdr3_nt: TGTGCCAGCAGCCCCGGGACCTTCGCTTTCTTT

v_call: TRBV6-6
j_call: TRBJ1-1
d_call: TRBD1
clone_size: NA
cdr3_aa: CASSFRTGGTEAFF
cdr3_nt: TGTGCCAGCAGCTTTCGAACAGGGGGTACTGAAGCTTTCTTT

v_call: TRBV28
j_call: TRBJ2-7
d_call: TRBD1
clone_size: NA
cdr3_aa: CASFSGQGREQYF
cdr3_nt: TGTGCCAGCTTCTCGGGACAGGGTCGGGAGCAGTACTTC

v_call: TRBV3-1
j_call: TRBJ2-1
d_call: NA
clone_size: few
cdr3_aa: CASSQGLPHDGQFF
cdr3_nt: TGTGCCAGCAGCCAAGGACTCCCCCATGATGGGCAGTTCTTC

v_call: TRBV21-1
j_call: TRBJ1-6
d_call: NA
clone_size: NA
cdr3_aa: CASSKRRQGPHSPLHF
cdr3_nt: TGTGCCAGCAGCAAAAGGAGACAGGGGCCTCATTCACCCCTCCACTTT

v_call: TRBV7-9
j_call: TRBJ1-2
d_call: TRBD1
clone_size: NA
cdr3_aa: CASSFDVTGLRGYTF
cdr3_nt: TGTGCCAGCAGTTTCGATGTGACAGGGCTACGTGGCTACACCTTC

v_call: TRBV20-1
j_call: TRBJ1-4
d_call: NA
clone_size: NA
cdr3_aa: CSAMEVQDNEKLFF
cdr3_nt: TGCAGTGCTATGGAAGTACAGGACAATGAAAAACTGTTTTTT

v_call: TRBV6-5
j_call: TRBJ1-6
d_call: NA
clone_size: NA
cdr3_aa: CASSYSSGVRSSYNSPLHF
cdr3_nt: TGTGCCAGCAGTTACTCGAGCGGTGTTCGGAGCTCCTATAATTCACCCCTCCACTTT

v_call: TRBV5-6
j_call: TRBJ2-7
d_call: NA
clone_size: NA
cdr3_aa: CASSLQTYEQYF
cdr3_nt: TGTGCCAGCAGCTTACAGACCTACGAGCAGTACTTC

v_call: TRBV6-5
j_call: TRBJ1-2
d_call: TRBD1
clone_size: NA
cdr3_aa: CASSYRTGRDSDYGNTF
cdr3_nt: TGTGCCAGCAGTTACCGGACAGGGAGGGACTCGGACTATGGCAACACCTTC

v_call: TRBV14
j_call: TRBJ2-5
d_call: TRBD2
clone_size: NA
cdr3_aa: CASSQDGLAGAQETQYF
cdr3_nt: TGTGCCAGCAGCCAAGATGGGCTAGCGGGGGCACAAGAGACCCAGTACTTC

v_call: TRBV9
j_call: TRBJ2-2
d_call: NA
clone_size: NA
cdr3_aa: CASSVGWGSDTGELFF
cdr3_nt: TGTGCCAGCAGCGTAGGATGGGGATCCGACACCGGGGAGCTGTTTTTT

v_call: TRBV4-2
j_call: TRBJ1-5
d_call: NA
clone_size: NA
cdr3_aa: CASSFWTESNQPQHF
cdr3_nt: TGTGCCAGCAGCTTCTGGACAGAAAGCAATCAGCCCCAGCATTTT

v_call: TRBV21-1
j_call: TRBJ2-7
d_call: NA
clone_size: NA
cdr3_aa: CASPYTGRGGLSSYNEQYF
cdr3_nt: TGTGCCAGTCCCTATACTGGGCGGGGGGGCCTTTCCTCCTACAATGAGCAGTACTTC

v_call: TRBV28
j_call: TRBJ1-3
d_call: NA
clone_size: NA
cdr3_aa: CASSLGYPSGNTIYF
cdr3_nt: TGTGCCAGCAGTTTGGGTTACCCCTCTGGAAACACCATATATTTT

v_call: TRBV29-1
j_call: TRBJ2-5
d_call: TRBD1
clone_size: NA
cdr3_aa: CSVERTGVGQETQYF
cdr3_nt: TGCAGCGTTGAGAGGACAGGGGTAGGCCAAGAGACCCAGTACTTC

v_call: TRBV5-1
j_call: TRBJ2-3
d_call: NA
clone_size: NA
cdr3_aa: CASSLARQAPVDTQYF
cdr3_nt: TGCGCCAGCAGCTTGGCCCGGCAGGCACCGGTAGATACGCAGTATTTT

v_call: TRBV12-3/TRBV12-4
j_call: TRBJ1-2
d_call: TRBD1
clone_size: many
cdr3_aa: CASSFNRQGGGYTF
cdr3_nt: TGTGCCAGCAGTTTTAACCGACAGGGAGGAGGCTACACCTTC

v_call: TRBV7-2
j_call: TRBJ1-5
d_call: NA
clone_size: few
cdr3_aa: CASSFGILNGQPQHF
cdr3_nt: TGTGCCAGCAGCTTCGGGATTCTCAATGGGCAGCCCCAGCATTTT

v_call: TRBV14
j_call: TRBJ1-2
d_call: NA
clone_size: NA
cdr3_aa: CASSPVIPGVGYTF
cdr3_nt: TGTGCCAGCAGCCCCGTCATCCCAGGGGTCGGCTACACCTTC

v_call: TRBV10-3
j_call: TRBJ2-5
d_call: NA
clone_size: NA
cdr3_aa: CAAQEGGLPQETQYF
cdr3_nt: TGTGCCGCTCAAGAGGGGGGTCTGCCACAAGAGACCCAGTACTTC

v_call: TRBV10-3
j_call: TRBJ1-5
d_call: NA
clone_size: NA
cdr3_aa: CAISVSVNQPQHF
cdr3_nt: TGTGCCATCAGTGTAAGCGTGAATCAGCCCCAGCATTTT

v_call: TRBV12-3/TRBV12-4
j_call: TRBJ2-3
d_call: TRBD1
clone_size: NA
cdr3_aa: CASSPPTGGPDMQYF
cdr3_nt: TGTGCCAGCAGCCCGCCGACAGGGGGGCCAGATATGCAGTATTTT

v_call: TRBV20-1
j_call: TRBJ1-1
d_call: TRBD1
clone_size: NA
cdr3_aa: CSAWTGIRNTEAFF
cdr3_nt: TGCAGTGCGTGGACAGGGATAAGGAACACTGAAGCTTTCTTT